What follows is one T cell receptor beta chain and its context. The antigen remains unidentified. The data stem from a study of cytomegalovirus exposure and HLA in healthy donors. General observations from the study: An analysis that came later showed most CMV-associated TCR beta chains appearing HLA-restricted. A later analysis showed TCR association rates differing by HLA locus, peaking at DRB1 and lowest at HLA-C. Per a later analysis, 16,951 TCR beta sequences showed association with HLA alleles at 0.05 false discovery rate.

The PCR used 60 Vbeta and 13 Jbeta primers. Authors' analysis steps: Approximately 73 million unique TCR beta chains, some 11 million shared, were counted in a later analysis. The protocol was immunoSEQ multiplex PCR, while the TCRdb copy is restricted to in-frame clones and leaves out a portion. The D gene and trimming were derived from the DNA, and the V and J assignments and clone size from that table. The sample holds 170,000 or so clones, 79% seen once. The specimen sequenced was PBMCs. The receptor comes from a woman aged 40 to 50 in good health and CMV-seronegative.

The CDR3 here is CASSLAFNQPQHF. The CDR3 DNA reads as TGTGCCAGCAGCTTGGCCTTCAATCAGCCCCAGCATTTT. The chain combines TRBV7-8 with TRBJ1-5; D not certain. CDR1 and CDR2 (germline): SGHVS, FQNEAQ. Trimming stripped 3 bases from V and 3 bases from J, with 6 bases between. The CDR3 has 13 amino acids.